One and the same sample provided the 19 T cell receptor beta chains below, sequenced in a study of OX40 agonist ivuxolimab in advanced cancers. Sequenced by immunoSEQ multiplex PCR; TCRdb stores in-frame clones only, minus some. This sample has about 60,000 clones, with 91% found just once. The sample consisted of CD4+ or CD8+ T cells sorted from blood, taken in a trial of the OX40 agonist ivuxolimab. The receptors were gathered from an adult with an advanced solid tumor such as melanoma, head and neck, liver or kidney cancer.

CDR3 bases: TGTGCCAGCAGCTCGCGGTCCACTCCAGGGGGCCAAGAGACCCAGTACTTC. This encodes CASSSRSTPGGQETQYF. The rearrangement uses TRBV7-6 and TRBJ2-5; 7 bases fit TRBD1. Trimming took 4 bases from V and 1 from J; bases not matched to a gene: 12. The CDR3 runs to 17 residues. Germline CDR1 is SGHVS and CDR2 is FNYEAQ.

This clone was observed a few times. The chain joins TRBV6-5 to TRBJ1-1, with D tentatively TRBD1 (6 bases). Trimming shortened V by 8 bases and J by 12 bases, and 16 bases separated the two germline ends. This CDR3 contains 11 residues. CDR1 is MNHEY and CDR2 is SVGAGI in the germline V gene. CDR3 bases: TGTGCCAGCGGCCCCGTGGGGGCGTCTTTCTTT. Translation gives CASGPVGASFF.

To note about this clone: The sample carries other DNA sequences with the same CDR3. The V gene is TRBV11-3, the J gene TRBJ2-3; no definite D call. Germline V lookup: CDR1 SGHNT, CDR2 YENEEA. V was clipped by 1 base and J by 1 base, with 0 bases between them. This CDR3 is built from 12 residues. The DNA for the CDR3 is TGTGCCAGCAGCTTAGGCACAGATACGCAGTATTTT. Encoded protein: CASSLGTDTQYF. Combining the CDR3 with reference TRBV11-3 and TRBJ2-3 gives the whole variable domain EAGVVQSPRYKIIEKKQPVAFWCNPISGHNTLYWYLQNLGQGPELLIRYENEEAVDDSQLPKDRFSAERLKGVDSTLKIQPAELGDSAVYLCASSLGTDTQYFGPGTRLTVL.

The chain joins TRBV19 to TRBJ2-3, with 8 nucleotides matching TRBD2. Germline CDR1 LNHDA, CDR2 SQIVND (reference sequence). With V trimmed by 6 bases and J by 0 bases, 11 bases remained unmatched. The CDR3 sequence is 17 residues long. As DNA, the CDR3 is TGTGCCAGTAGCCCCGGGGTGCGGGGGGCGAGCACAGATACGCAGTATTTT. As protein: CASSPGVRGASTDTQYF.

The chain has TRBV5-4 and TRBJ1-1; no firm D call. Germline loops: CDR1 SGHNT, CDR2 YYREEE (reference sequence). Between the trimmed V and J ends, which lost 3 bases and 1 base, there was a span of 13 bases. This CDR3 has 15 amino acids. This CDR3 is CASSSGSRQNTEAFF. CDR3 coding DNA: TGTGCCAGCAGCTCGGGCAGTCGACAGAACACTGAAGCTTTCTTT.

The chain has TRBV11-3 and TRBJ1-3; D may be TRBD1 (5 bases). V lost 0 bases, J lost 0 bases, and 12 bases lay in between. The CDR3 runs 17 residues. Germline lookup yields CDR1 SGHNT and CDR2 YENEEA. The CDR3 here is CASSLERGAASGNTIYF. CDR3 bases: TGTGCCAGCAGCTTAGAGCGCGGGGCCGCCTCTGGAAACACCATATATTTT.

Only one count was recorded for this clone. The rearrangement uses TRBV19 and TRBJ2-5, with unresolved D. V lost 5 bases and J lost 2, with 9 bases in between. There are 13 residues in the CDR3. Germline V gives CDR1 LNHDA, CDR2 SQIVND (reference sequence). As DNA, the CDR3 is TGTGCCAGTAGTGATAGGGCGCAAGAGACCCAGTACTTC. Protein: CASSDRAQETQYF. The full variable domain, completed using reference TRBV19 and TRBJ2-5, is DGGITQSPKYLFRKEGQNVTLSCEQNLNHDAMYWYRQDPGQGLRLIYYSQIVNDFQKGDIAEGYSVSREKKESFPLTVTSAQKNPTAFYLCASSDRAQETQYFGPGTRLLVL.

This chain connects TRBV7-3 to TRBJ2-2; 8 positions agree with TRBD2. Unmatched junction bases numbered 6, after V lost 4 bases and J lost 2 bases. The CDR3 length is 16 residues. Germline-derived CDR1 and CDR2 are SGHTA and FQGTGA. CDR3 sequence: CASSSQLAANTGELFF. The CDR3 DNA reads as TGTGCCAGCAGCTCGCAACTAGCGGCCAACACCGGGGAGCTGTTTTTT.

V is TRBV5-1 and J is TRBJ1-2, with 8 positions matching TRBD1. Trimming cost V 2 bases and J 11 bases; bases outside gene matches: 17. The CDR3 totals 16 residues. Per the germline V gene, CDR1 is SGHRS and CDR2 is YFSETQ. The CDR3, as DNA: TGCGCCAGCAGCTTATCCTCCCGGGGGACAGGCCCTGGGTACACCTTC. Residues: CASSLSSRGTGPGYTF. Together with reference TRBV5-1 and TRBJ1-2, the CDR3 gives the full variable domain: KAGVTQTPRYLIKTRGQQVTLSCSPISGHRSVSWYQQTPGQGLQFLFEYFSETQRNKGNFPGRFSGRQFSNSRSEMNVSTLELGDSALYLCASSLSSRGTGPGYTFGSGTRLTVV.

The chain employs TRBV18 and TRBJ2-3; 7 bases map to TRBD2. The V gene end was trimmed by 0 bases and the J gene end by 3 bases; junction bases not matched to a gene: 3. Germline V gene data show CDR1 as KGHSH and CDR2 as LQKENI. The CDR3 is 15 residues long. The CDR3 DNA follows: TGTGCCAGCTCACCACCGGGGAGGGGTACAGATACGCAGTATTTT. It encodes CASSPPGRGTDTQYF.

The chain is built from TRBV7-3 and TRBJ1-5, with 9 bases identical to TRBD1. V trimming: 4 bases; J trimming: 7 bases; junction bases outside the gene matches: 5. This CDR3 comprises 14 residues. Germline V CDR1 and CDR2: SGHTA, FQGTGA. The CDR3, as DNA: TGTGCCAGCAGCTCGGACAGGGGAGGACAGCCCCAGCATTTT. Its protein is CASSSDRGGQPQHF.

V and J are TRBV14 and TRBJ1-3, with D perhaps matching TRBD1 (6 bases). The CDR3 has 17 residues. The germline V and J ends were trimmed by 0 bases and 6 bases, with 18 bases remaining between them. Germline values: CDR1 SGHDN, CDR2 FVKESK. The chain's CDR3 is CASSQDLGQTRTNTIYF. The CDR3 coding sequence is TGTGCCAGCAGCCAAGACCTAGGACAGACCAGAACAAACACCATATATTTT.

The chain couples TRBV5-1 to TRBJ1-5, with 9 bases lining up with TRBD1. Germline CDR1 reads SGHRS; CDR2 reads YFSETQ. The CDR3 spans 15 residues. V shed 4 bases, J shed 2 bases, and the junction held 4 bases outside the gene matches. The CDR3 protein is CASSAGQGGNQPQHF. The CDR3 nucleotides read TGCGCCAGCAGCGCGGGACAGGGTGGCAATCAGCCCCAGCATTTT.

J is TRBJ2-3 and V is TRBV2; 8 bases are shared with TRBD1. Germline lookup yields CDR1 SNHLY and CDR2 FYNNEI. With V trimmed by 8 bases and J by 0 bases, 4 bases remained unmatched. This CDR3 region has 14 residues. The CDR3 protein is CASGQGASTDTQYF. As DNA, the CDR3 is TGTGCCAGCGGGCAGGGGGCAAGCACAGATACGCAGTATTTT.

The chain couples TRBV13 to TRBJ1-4; 7 nucleotides align to TRBD1. Trimming cost V 5 bases and J 8 bases; bases outside gene matches: 8. Germline CDR1 is PRHDT and CDR2 is FYEKMQ (reference sequence). This CDR3 is built from 14 residues. The CDR3 DNA sequence: TGTGCCAGCAGCCTGAGACAGGGTGGAGAAAAACTGTTTTTT. This encodes CASSLRQGGEKLFF.

The chain employs TRBV10-1 and TRBJ2-2; 11 positions agree with TRBD2. Germline CDR1 and CDR2: WNHNN and SYGVQD (reference sequence). V gave up 4 bases and J gave up 7 bases; unmatched junction bases: 2. The CDR3 contains 14 residues. The CDR3 nucleotides read TGCGCCAGCAGTGTCCTAGCGGGAGGCGGGGAGCTGTTTTTT. Amino acid sequence: CASSVLAGGGELFF.

The genes are TRBV28 and TRBJ1-5, with 7 bases aligning to TRBD1. The CDR3 length is 16 residues. The V segment lost 4 bases and the J segment 5 bases; nucleotides outside the gene matches: 11. Germline V gene sequence: CDR1 MDHEN, CDR2 SYDVKM. The CDR3 nucleotides read TGTGCCAGCAGTTCCCGGGACAGCCCTTCGGATCAGCCCCAGCATTTT. Encoded protein: CASSSRDSPSDQPQHF.

The J gene is TRBJ2-1, the V gene TRBV11-2, with 7 nucleotides matching TRBD2. The CDR3 contains 16 residues. Germline CDR1 SGHAT, CDR2 FQNNGV. Losses at the gene ends were 2 bases for V and 10 bases for J; bases not matched to a gene: 14. The CDR3 loop is CASSLPASGTRGEQFF. In nucleotides, the CDR3 is TGTGCCAGCAGCTTACCCGCTAGCGGAACTCGGGGCGAGCAGTTCTTC.

This clone was observed a few times. V is TRBV5-1 and J is TRBJ1-2; D call uncertain. This CDR3 comprises 13 residues. Germline V lookup: CDR1 SGHRS, CDR2 YFSETQ. V was pared by 0 bases and J by 2 bases, with 5 bases between. In DNA form, the CDR3 reads TGCGCCAGCAGCTTGGCGGCGAACTATGGCTACACCTTC. Its translation is CASSLAANYGYTF.